This T cell receptor (beta chain) originates from a study of shared clonotypes between healthy human individuals. Notes on the study in general: Among non-shared clonotypes, generation probabilities were lower than among those shared by all four donors.

The ends were cut back, 0 bases at V and 2 bases at J, with 8 bases in the middle. The CDR3 covers 14 residues. Germline values: CDR1 SGHVS, CDR2 FNYEAQ. Regarding this clone: The antigen remains unidentified.

Naive CD8 isolation took CD45RO-negative cells positively selected for CCR7 and excluded terminally differentiated effector memory CD45RA+ cells. Measured with immunoSEQ multiplex PCR; TCRdb has only the in-frame clones, and not every one. The profile shows approximately 2,200,000 clones, 93% of them singletons. The chain joins TRBV7-6 to TRBJ2-7; D is unresolved. This receptor was taken from a young man in good health. Some clones in this sample may be carry-over from other donors' samples. Sequenced material: naive CD8+ T cells from PBMCs. The CDR3 DNA reads TGTGCCAGCAGCTTAGCTGAGGAGACCTACGAGCAGTACTTC. Its translation is CASSLAEETYEQYF.